This T cell receptor beta chain came from a study of shared clonotypes between healthy human individuals. Whole-study context: In total, the donors were a couple of women and a few men aged 18 to 49. CD4 naive and CD4 memory each took three plates per donor, while CD8 naive took two and CD8 memory one. Study conclusions and caveats: Estimated richness was generally greater in naive than memory subsets.

The data were produced by immunoSEQ multiplex PCR, yet TCRdb's version contains in-frame clones alone and is incomplete. The profile shows fewer than 3 million clones, 92% of them singletons. About this clone itself: Its matching antigen is unknown.

The CDR3 runs 14 residues. Germline V lookup: CDR1 SGHRS, CDR2 YFSETQ. The V end lost 2 bases, the J end lost 8 bases, and 13 bases lay between the germline ends. The donors were all Caucasian adults (living in Nashville, Tennessee). The clonotype originates from a man aged 18 to 35 in good health. Some clones in this sample may be carry-over from other donors' samples. Sequencing was done on a sample of naive CD4+ T cells from PBMCs. Subset indicated: CD45RA+ positively selected. The chain combines TRBV5-1 with TRBJ1-4, with D possibly matching TRBD1 (5 bases). The CDR3 DNA reads as TGCGCCAGCAGCTTCCGGGACCGCGACGAAAAACTGTTTTTT. Translating gives CASSFRDRDEKLFF. The full variable domain, its missing parts supplied by reference TRBV5-1 and TRBJ1-4, is KAGVTQTPRYLIKTRGQQVTLSCSPISGHRSVSWYQQTPGQGLQFLFEYFSETQRNKGNFPGRFSGRQFSNSRSEMNVSTLELGDSALYLCASSFRDRDEKLFFGSGTQLSVL.